Shown below are 25 T cell receptor beta chains from a single sample sequenced in a study of T-cell reconstitution after alpha-beta-depleted transplantation in children. TCRbeta library preparation incorporated unique molecular identifiers. TCRdb re-called the PCR reads with MiXCR, one entry per CDR3 protein. Among 200,000 to 250,000 distinct CDR3 sequences listed, about 24% were seen once. The source material was PBMCs, mostly from graft donor cells, sampled 360 days after TCRalphabeta/CD19-depleted stem cell transplant. The source of these receptors is a female patient between 2 and 10 years old who had a stem cell transplant for congenital amegakaryocytic thrombocytopenia, so the T cells may come from the graft donor.

CDR3 nucleotides: TGCAGTGCTAGTTTCGTGGCAGGGGGCTTATACACAGATACGCAGTATTTT. Protein sequence: CSASFVAGGLYTDTQYF. J is TRBJ2-3 and V is TRBV20-1; 8 nucleotides agree with TRBD1. CDR3 length equals 17 residues. Germline V gene lookup returns CDR1 DFQATT and CDR2 SNEGSKA (reference sequence). V trimming: 3 bases; J trimming: 2 bases; junction bases outside the gene matches: 13.

V and J are TRBV4-3 and TRBJ1-2, with TRBD1 identical over 11 bases. The CDR3 has 15 amino acids. The ends lost 3 bases at V and 4 bases at J; junction bases unmatched: 4. Germline CDR1 reads LGHNA; CDR2 reads YSLEER. The CDR3 DNA sequence: TGCGCCAGCAGCCAGAGGACAGGGGGCGCCTATGGCTACACCTTC. It codes for CASSQRTGGAYGYTF.

This clonotype has only a few counts. The chain joins TRBV2 to TRBJ2-3, with TRBD2 identical over 11 bases. Trimming removed 6 bases from V and 1 base from J; junction bases left unmatched: 0. The CDR3 loop spans 14 amino acids. Germline-derived CDR1 and CDR2 are SNHLY and FYNNEI. CDR3 DNA sequence: TGTGCCAGCAGGACTAGCGGGGGCACAGATACGCAGTATTTT. It codes for CASRTSGGTDTQYF.

Only a few counts were recorded for this clonotype. The chain couples TRBV20-1 to TRBJ2-1; 9 bases map to TRBD2. This CDR3 spans 15 amino acids. V was clipped by 5 bases and J by 4 bases; unmatched bases: 9. In germline, CDR1 is DFQATT, CDR2 SNEGSKA (reference sequence). The CDR3 loop reads CSASRPLAGYNEQFF. The CDR3 DNA is TGCAGTGCTTCCCGCCCACTAGCGGGTTACAATGAGCAGTTCTTC.

The chain uses TRBV28 and TRBJ2-7, with D possibly called TRBD1 or TRBD2 (5 bases each). The ends were cut back, 6 bases at V and 6 bases at J, with 15 bases in the middle. Germline V lookup: CDR1 MDHEN, CDR2 SYDVKM. The length of the CDR3 is 13 residues. CDR3 DNA: TGTGCCAGCAGCCCTGTTGGGGGTTTCGAGCAGTACTTC. Translation: CASSPVGGFEQYF.

This chain uses TRBV11-2 with TRBJ2-2; D call uncertain. The CDR3 is 17 residues long. CDR1 is SGHAT and CDR2 is FQNNGV in the germline V gene. The V and J ends lost 5 bases and 1 base respectively, with 17 bases between them. CDR3 in amino acids: CASSTPRLGLNTGELFF. The DNA of the CDR3 is TGTGCCAGCAGCACCCCGCGTCTAGGTTTGAACACCGGGGAGCTGTTTTTT.

This clonotype was counted only a few times. The V and J genes are TRBV12-3 or TRBV12-4 and TRBJ1-1; D is unresolved. The CDR3 runs to 15 residues. The germline V and J ends were trimmed by 4 bases and 7 bases, with 19 bases remaining between them. The CDR3 reads CASSSQLKFTSEAFF. The CDR3 DNA follows: TGTGCCAGCAGTTCCCAACTAAAATTTACCAGTGAAGCTTTCTTT.

This clonotype was seen more than once but under ten times. The chain employs TRBV9 and TRBJ2-1; 9 bases map to TRBD2. Unmatched junction bases numbered 10, after V lost 4 bases and J lost 8 bases. From germline, CDR1 is SGDLS and CDR2 YYNGEE. The CDR3 totals 15 residues. The CDR3 here is CASSPMLAGVYEQFF. CDR3 in DNA: TGTGCCAGCAGCCCGATGTTAGCGGGAGTTTATGAGCAGTTCTTC.

This chain links TRBV5-1 with TRBJ2-7; TRBD1 agrees at 7 bases. The germline V gene has CDR1 SGHRS and CDR2 YFSETQ. This CDR3 is built from 13 residues. Losses at the gene ends were 3 bases for V and 2 bases for J; bases not matched to a gene: 2. The CDR3 nucleotides are TGCGCCAGCAGCTGGGACAGTCCCTACGAGCAGTACTTC. Translating gives CASSWDSPYEQYF.

This clonotype was seen at least ten times. This chain links TRBV5-1 with TRBJ2-1; D is undetermined. This CDR3 is 16 amino acids long. From germline, CDR1 is SGHRS and CDR2 YFSETQ. Trimming left V 0 bases short and J 6 bases short, with 16 bases between. CDR3 nucleotides: TGCGCCAGCAGCTTGGAGTACGTGAGTGTGGGCAATGAGCAGTTCTTC. Amino acid sequence: CASSLEYVSVGNEQFF. Using reference TRBV5-1 and TRBJ2-1 for the parts outside the CDR3, the full variable domain is KAGVTQTPRYLIKTRGQQVTLSCSPISGHRSVSWYQQTPGQGLQFLFEYFSETQRNKGNFPGRFSGRQFSNSRSEMNVSTLELGDSALYLCASSLEYVSVGNEQFFGPGTRLTVL.

The chain carries TRBV19 and TRBJ2-1; D unclear. The CDR3 totals 14 residues. In germline, CDR1 is LNHDA, CDR2 SQIVND (reference sequence). The V gene lost 5 bases and the J gene lost 2 bases, with 10 bases spanning the gap. CDR3 in amino acids: CASSGRNTYNEQFF. The DNA for the CDR3 is TGTGCCAGTAGTGGAAGGAACACCTACAATGAGCAGTTCTTC.

This clonotype has at least ten counts. The V and J genes are TRBV20-1 and TRBJ2-3; D remains ambiguous. Per the germline V gene, CDR1 is DFQATT and CDR2 is SNEGSKA (reference sequence). This CDR3 contains 14 residues. V was clipped by 0 bases and J by 3 bases, with 10 bases between them. The DNA for the CDR3 is TGCAGTGCTAGAGAAGTCCTCGAGACAGATACGCAGTATTTT. Protein sequence: CSAREVLETDTQYF.

This chain joins TRBV20-1 and TRBJ2-3, with D perhaps assigned TRBD1 or TRBD2 (6 bases each). The CDR3 length is 15 residues. V was pared by 4 bases and J by 2 bases, with 16 bases between. Germline V gene sequence: CDR1 DFQATT, CDR2 SNEGSKA (reference sequence). CDR3 sequence reads: CSANRAWGDTDTQYF. CDR3 nucleotide sequence: TGCAGTGCTAACAGGGCCTGGGGGGACACAGATACGCAGTATTTT.

The V call is TRBV3-1, the J call TRBJ2-7; D call uncertain. The CDR3 runs 12 residues. Trimming removed 0 bases from V and 9 bases from J, with 9 bases in between. Germline CDR1 is LGHDT and CDR2 is YNNKEL (reference sequence). In DNA, the CDR3 is TGTGCCAGCAGCCAAGACCCCTGGGCGCAGTACTTC. The encoded protein is CASSQDPWAQYF.

This clonotype was observed a few times. The chain is built from TRBV5-1 and TRBJ1-2, with 7 bases lining up with TRBD1. The CDR3 is 14 residues long. V dropped 7 bases and J dropped 2; count of bases not matched to a gene: 8. The germline CDR1 and CDR2 sequences are SGHRS and YFSETQ. In nucleotides, the CDR3 is TGCGCCAGCGGAATCTCGGGACAGAACTATGGCTACACCTTC. Its translation is CASGISGQNYGYTF.

V usage is TRBV20-1 and J usage is TRBJ2-3; D uncertain. This CDR3 spans 14 amino acids. The V end was cut by 0 bases, the J end by 0 bases, with 7 bases between. Germline CDR1 is DFQATT and CDR2 is SNEGSKA (reference sequence). Here the CDR3 DNA reads TGCAGTGCTAGAGATATGGGGAGCACAGATACGCAGTATTTT. Protein product: CSARDMGSTDTQYF.

This clonotype was seen a few times. The CDR3 reads CASSDRGSSGANVLTF. CDR3 coding DNA: TGTGCCAGCAGCGACAGGGGATCCTCTGGGGCCAACGTCCTGACTTTC. The chain has TRBV6-2 or TRBV6-3 and TRBJ2-6; 8 nucleotides align to TRBD1. The CDR3 covers 16 residues. The V and J ends lost 6 bases and 0 bases, in that order; junction bases with no gene match: 4. The germline V gene has CDR1 MNHEY and CDR2 SVGEGT.

DNA for the CDR3: TGTGCCAGCAGTGAAGGGGTGGTAACAGATACGCAGTATTTT. It yields the protein CASSEGVVTDTQYF. V and J are TRBV2 and TRBJ2-3, with D hard to call. Trimming cost V 1 base and J 3 bases, with 8 bases left between them. CDR1 and CDR2 from the germline V gene are SNHLY and FYNNEI. The length of the CDR3 is 14 residues. The full variable domain, completed using reference TRBV2 and TRBJ2-3, is EPEVTQTPSHQVTQMGQEVILRCVPISNHLYFYWYRQILGQKVEFLVSFYNNEISEKSEIFDDQFSVERPDGSNFTLKIRSTKLEDSAMYFCASSEGVVTDTQYFGPGTRLTVL.

V and J are TRBV7-8 and TRBJ2-5; D unclear. The CDR3 sequence is 10 residues long. Trimming pared 7 bases from V and 6 bases from J, leaving 6 bases between. Germline CDR1 is SGHVS and CDR2 is FQNEAQ. CDR3 in DNA: TGTGCCAGCACTGGAAAGACCCAGTACTTC. Translation: CASTGKTQYF. Full variable domain (remainder filled in from reference TRBV7-8 and TRBJ2-5): GAGVSQSPRYKVAKRGQDVALRCDPISGHVSLFWYQQALGQGPEFLTYFQNEAQLDKSGLPSDRFFAERPEGSVSTLKIQRTQQEDSAVYLCASTGKTQYFGPGTRLLVL.

The chain is built from TRBV30 and TRBJ2-3, with D uncertain. Germline-derived CDR1 and CDR2 are GTSNPN and SVGIG (reference sequence). Trimming took 2 bases from V and 0 from J, leaving 9 bases between them. The CDR3 has 14 amino acids. The CDR3: CAWSSRLSTDTQYF. The CDR3 coding sequence is TGTGCCTGGAGTAGTAGGCTTAGCACAGATACGCAGTATTTT.

This CDR3 is CASGTQQAGSREAKNIQYF. In DNA, the CDR3 is TGTGCTAGTGGTACCCAGCAAGCGGGTTCGAGAGAGGCCAAAAACATTCAGTACTTC. The V and J genes are TRBV12-5 and TRBJ2-4, with D perhaps matching TRBD2 (6 bases). Germline-derived CDR1 and CDR2 are LGHNT and FRNRAP. Trimming took off 5 bases at V and 1 base at J, with 24 bases between the two ends. This CDR3 is built from 19 residues.

J is TRBJ2-7 and V is TRBV20-1; a weak D match, TRBD2 (5 bases). The V end was cut by 3 bases, the J end by 3 bases, with 12 bases between. CDR3 length: 13 amino acids. Germline V gene sequence: CDR1 DFQATT, CDR2 SNEGSKA (reference sequence). CDR3 sequence reads: CSASKDLYYEQYF. The CDR3 coding sequence is TGCAGTGCTAGCAAGGACTTGTACTACGAGCAGTACTTC.

This clonotype was seen many times. The chain uses TRBV2 and TRBJ2-4; D remains unclear. This CDR3 is built from 17 residues. Germline values: CDR1 SNHLY, CDR2 FYNNEI. The V gene lost 4 bases and the J gene lost 0 bases, with 16 bases spanning the gap. The CDR3 loop is CASSVADNPLAKNIQYF. CDR3 DNA: TGTGCCAGCAGTGTGGCAGACAACCCACTAGCCAAAAACATTCAGTACTTC. The full variable domain, completed using reference TRBV2 and TRBJ2-4, is EPEVTQTPSHQVTQMGQEVILRCVPISNHLYFYWYRQILGQKVEFLVSFYNNEISEKSEIFDDQFSVERPDGSNFTLKIRSTKLEDSAMYFCASSVADNPLAKNIQYFGAGTRLSVL.

This clonotype has a handful of counts. This chain connects TRBV28 to TRBJ2-1; D not certain. Trimming pared 2 bases from V and 6 bases from J, leaving 11 bases between. Germline V gene sequence: CDR1 MDHEN, CDR2 SYDVKM. The CDR3 is made up of 14 amino acids. The CDR3 nucleotides read TGTGCCAGCAGTTTAGGGGATCCCCTCAATGAGCAGTTCTTC. This gives the protein CASSLGDPLNEQFF.

This clonotype has a handful of counts. J is TRBJ2-5 and V is TRBV5-1, with 11 bases that match TRBD2. Germline loops: CDR1 SGHRS, CDR2 YFSETQ. The CDR3 is 15 amino acids. The ends lost 4 bases at V and 2 bases at J; junction bases unmatched: 4. CDR3 nucleotides: TGCGCCAGCAGCCCGGGACTAGCGGAGCAAGAGACCCAGTACTTC. This gives the protein CASSPGLAEQETQYF. The full variable domain, completed using reference TRBV5-1 and TRBJ2-5, is KAGVTQTPRYLIKTRGQQVTLSCSPISGHRSVSWYQQTPGQGLQFLFEYFSETQRNKGNFPGRFSGRQFSNSRSEMNVSTLELGDSALYLCASSPGLAEQETQYFGPGTRLLVL.